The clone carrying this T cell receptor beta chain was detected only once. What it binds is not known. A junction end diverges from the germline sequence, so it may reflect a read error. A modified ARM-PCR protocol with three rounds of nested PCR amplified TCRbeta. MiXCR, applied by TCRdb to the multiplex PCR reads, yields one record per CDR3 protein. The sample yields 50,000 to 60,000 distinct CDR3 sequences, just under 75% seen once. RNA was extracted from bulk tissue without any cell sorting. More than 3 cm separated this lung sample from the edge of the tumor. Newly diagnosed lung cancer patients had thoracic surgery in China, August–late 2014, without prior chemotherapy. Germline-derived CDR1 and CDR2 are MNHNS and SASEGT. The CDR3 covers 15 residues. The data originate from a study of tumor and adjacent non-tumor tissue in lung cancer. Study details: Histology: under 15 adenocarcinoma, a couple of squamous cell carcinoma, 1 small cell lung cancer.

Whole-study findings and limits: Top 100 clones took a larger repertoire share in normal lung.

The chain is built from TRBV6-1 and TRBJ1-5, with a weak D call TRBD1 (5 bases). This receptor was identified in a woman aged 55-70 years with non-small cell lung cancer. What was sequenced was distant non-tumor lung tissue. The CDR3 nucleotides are TGTGTCAGCAATAGGGATGGGGCTAGCAATCAGCCCCAGGATTTT. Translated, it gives CVSNRDGASNQPQDF.